One T cell receptor beta chain is described in this entry. This entry belongs to a study of blood T cell repertoires in COVID-19. Across the whole study: Sources were T cells, B-cell-depleted T cells, or PBMCs; the material itself was cDNA or gDNA.

The repertoire was sequenced with immunoSEQ multiplex PCR; TCRdb's copy has only in-frame clones and lacks some. The sample carries 25,000 to 40,000 clones, approximately 91% recorded once. The clonotype originates from a human donor with active COVID-19. The donor label of this sample is uncertain. The sequencing input was peripheral blood.

The chain's CDR3 is CSASAVLNTGELFF. The CDR3 region has the DNA TGCAGTGCTAGTGCGGTGCTAAACACCGGGGAGCTGTTTTTT. The chain employs TRBV20-1 and TRBJ2-2; D not certain. CDR3 length: 14 amino acids. V lost 3 bases and J lost 2, with 10 bases in between. Per the germline V gene, CDR1 is DFQATT and CDR2 is SNEGSKA (reference sequence).